This passage covers 22 T cell receptor beta chains from one sample sequenced in a study of blood T cell repertoires in COVID-19. The table came from immunoSEQ multiplex PCR; TCRdb's copy has only in-frame clones and leaves some out. The sample holds more than 90,000 clones; 72% are singletons and the top ten take approximately 25%. The source material was peripheral blood. These receptors were collected from a woman aged 60-70 years in a cohort sampled during active or convalescent COVID-19.

This clone was recorded only once. The J gene is TRBJ2-3, the V gene TRBV5-1; 12 bases match TRBD2. The CDR3 has 15 residues. Trimming removed 5 bases from V and 3 bases from J; junction bases left unmatched: 4. Per germline, CDR1 SGHRS and CDR2 YFSETQ. DNA for the CDR3: TGCGCCAGCAGAACACTAGCGGGGGGAACAGATACGCAGTATTTT. Protein: CASRTLAGGTDTQYF.

The chain has TRBV5-1 and TRBJ2-5, with 12 bases aligning to TRBD1. The V segment lost 3 bases and the J segment 4 bases; nucleotides outside the gene matches: 7. Germline V gene data show CDR1 as SGHRS and CDR2 as YFSETQ. The CDR3 is made up of 16 amino acids. CDR3 loop: CASSSSGTGGGETQYF. The DNA for the CDR3 is TGCGCCAGCAGCTCGTCCGGGACAGGGGGCGGAGAGACCCAGTACTTC.

This chain uses TRBV19 with TRBJ1-1; 7 bases are a match to TRBD1. This CDR3 has 15 residues. V dropped 5 bases and J dropped 5; count of bases not matched to a gene: 11. The V gene's germline CDR1 is LNHDA and CDR2 SQIVND (reference sequence). The CDR3 DNA reads TGTGCCAGTAGTTCCATACGACAGGGCCGAACTGAAGCTTTCTTT. This translates into CASSSIRQGRTEAFF.

The gene calls are TRBV14 and TRBJ2-3; 7 positions agree with TRBD1. Germline-derived CDR1 and CDR2 are SGHDN and FVKESK. V trimming: 6 bases; J trimming: 2 bases; junction bases outside the gene matches: 5. This CDR3 comprises 14 residues. The chain's CDR3 is CASRKTGVTDTQYF. Here the CDR3 DNA reads TGTGCCAGCAGAAAAACAGGGGTCACAGATACGCAGTATTTT.

This clone has only one observation. V gene TRBV3-1 (or the pseudogene TRBV3-2) combines with J gene TRBJ1-1; unclear D gene. CDR1 LGHDT and CDR2 YNNKEL come from the germline V gene (reference sequence). Trimming cost V 4 bases and J 0 bases, with 12 bases left between them. The CDR3 runs 15 residues. The CDR3 DNA reads TGTGCCAGCAGCCCCTCCGGGCGGGTGAACACTGAAGCTTTCTTT. It encodes CASSPSGRVNTEAFF.

The V gene is TRBV4-1, the J gene TRBJ2-1; 12 nucleotides agree with TRBD1. Germline V gene sequence: CDR1 MGHRA, CDR2 YSYEKL. The CDR3 totals 16 residues. Trimming cost V 2 bases and J 9 bases; bases outside gene matches: 8. CDR3 sequence (DNA): TGCGCCAGCAGCCAACCGGGACAGGGGGCGCGTCCTGAGCAGTTCTTC. Translation: CASSQPGQGARPEQFF.

The rearrangement links TRBV4-1 to TRBJ2-7, with 7 bases that match TRBD1. The CDR3 is 14 amino acids. Germline V gene sequence: CDR1 MGHRA, CDR2 YSYEKL. Trimming removed 4 bases from V and 4 bases from J; junction bases left unmatched: 7. For the CDR3, the DNA is TGCGCCAGCAGCCTATTGGACAGGACTTACGAGCAGTACTTC. Encoded protein: CASSLLDRTYEQYF.

V usage is TRBV21-1 and J usage is TRBJ1-1. TRBV21-1 is a known pseudogene. This CDR3 has 17 amino acids. The CDR3 sequence is CASSKGGGAPVNTEAFF. The DNA for the CDR3 is TGTGCCAGCAGCAAAGGAGGGGGGGCCCCGGTGAACACTGAAGCTTTCTTT.

A single count supports this clone. The chain couples TRBV13 to TRBJ2-1, with a tentative D call TRBD2 (6 bases). V lost 2 bases and J 2 bases, leaving 13 bases between the germline ends. The CDR3 is 16 residues long. Germline CDR1 reads PRHDT; CDR2 reads FYEKMQ (reference sequence). The CDR3 coding sequence is TGTGCCAGCAGCTTATGGCAGGGAGGCACCTACAATGAGCAGTTCTTC. Translated: CASSLWQGGTYNEQFF.

The chain joins TRBV6-2 or TRBV6-3 to TRBJ1-5; tentatively, D is TRBD1 (5 bases). Trimming removed 6 bases from V and 15 bases from J, with 15 bases in between. The CDR3 runs to 11 residues. Germline values: CDR1 MNHEY, CDR2 SVGEGT. The chain's CDR3 is CASSSRSGGHF. CDR3 nucleotide sequence: TGTGCCAGCAGCTCCCGTTCGGGGGGGCATTTT.

The V call is TRBV3-1 (or the pseudogene TRBV3-2), the J call TRBJ2-7; TRBD1 aligns across 10 bases. Looked up from germline, CDR1 is LGHDT and CDR2 is YNNKEL (reference sequence). The CDR3 consists of 15 residues. Unmatched junction bases numbered 6, after V lost 0 bases and J lost 7 bases. CDR3 sequence (DNA): TGTGCCAGCAGCCAAGACGGGACAGGGGCCCGGGAGCAGTACTTC. It specifies CASSQDGTGAREQYF.

This clone was found a few times. The chain uses TRBV7-2 and TRBJ2-1; 9 positions agree with TRBD2. CDR3 length: 14 amino acids. Germline V CDR1 and CDR2: SGHTA, FQGNSA. With V trimmed by 5 bases and J by 9 bases, 8 bases remained unmatched. The CDR3 loop is CASSRGGAWTEQFF. DNA for the CDR3: TGTGCCAGCAGCCGCGGGGGGGCCTGGACTGAGCAGTTCTTC.

This sequence joins TRBV5-4 and TRBJ2-1, with D possibly TRBD1 on 5 matching bases. The CDR3 runs 15 residues. Trimming removed 1 base from V and 2 bases from J, with 10 bases in between. Germline V lookup: CDR1 SGHNT, CDR2 YYREEE (reference sequence). CDR3 nucleotides: TGTGCCAGCAGCTTGAGGGGCCTTGCCTACAATGAGCAGTTCTTC. It encodes CASSLRGLAYNEQFF.

The V and J genes are TRBV19 and TRBJ1-1; the D gene is possibly TRBD1 (6 bases). Trimming cost V 4 bases and J 1 base, with 13 bases left between them. This CDR3 has 15 residues. Germline V gene sequence: CDR1 LNHDA, CDR2 SQIVND (reference sequence). CDR3 in amino acids: CASSTRTAPNTEAFF. The CDR3 nucleotides are TGTGCCAGTAGTACCCGGACAGCCCCGAACACTGAAGCTTTCTTT.

This CDR3 is CASSPYGTGSLNEQFF. DNA for the CDR3: TGTGCCAGCAGCCCCTACGGGACAGGGTCGTTGAATGAGCAGTTCTTC. The chain links TRBV7-9 to TRBJ2-1; the match to TRBD1 covers 9 bases. The CDR3 sequence is 16 residues long. Germline V gene sequence: CDR1 SEHNR, CDR2 FQNEAQ (reference sequence). The junction had 12 bases not matched to a gene; V was cut back by 5 bases and J by 7 bases.

The chain is built from TRBV2 and TRBJ2-7; 11 nucleotides match TRBD2. The CDR3 spans 15 residues. V lost 6 bases to trimming and J lost 4 bases; unmatched junction nucleotides: 8. In germline, CDR1 is SNHLY, CDR2 FYNNEI. The CDR3 DNA follows: TGTGCCAGCAGGTCGAGACTAGCGGGGCTATACGAGCAGTACTTC. It is translated as CASRSRLAGLYEQYF.

The chain has TRBV7-9 and TRBJ1-1; a weak D match, TRBD1 (5 bases). Trimming left V 4 bases short and J 5 bases short, with 20 bases between. The CDR3 runs 16 residues. From germline, CDR1 is SEHNR and CDR2 FQNEAQ (reference sequence). CDR3 bases: TGTGCCAGCAGCTCCCAGAGTAGGGGCGGAGGGACTGAAGCTTTCTTT. The encoded protein is CASSSQSRGGGTEAFF. Full variable domain (rest looked up from reference TRBV7-9 and TRBJ1-1): DTGVSQNPRHKITKRGQNVTFRCDPISEHNRLYWYRQTLGQGPEFLTYFQNEAQLEKSRLLSDRFSAERPKGSFSTLEIQRTEQGDSAMYLCASSSQSRGGGTEAFFGQGTRLTVV.

This clone was found a few times. The gene calls are TRBV2 and TRBJ1-5, with TRBD1 matching 8 bases. The CDR3 spans 16 residues. The germline V gene encodes CDR1 SNHLY and CDR2 FYNNEI. The J segment lost 4 bases and the V segment lost 8 bases, leaving 13 bases of the junction unmatched. The CDR3 region has the DNA TGTGCCAGCGAGGGTGGACAGGGACGTCGAAATCAGCCCCAGCATTTT. Translation: CASEGGQGRRNQPQHF.

The chain has TRBV3-1 (or the pseudogene TRBV3-2) and TRBJ1-5; D possibly corresponds to TRBD1 (6 bases). V lost 1 base and J 7 bases, leaving 11 bases between the germline ends. This CDR3 contains 14 residues. Germline V gives CDR1 LGHDT, CDR2 YNNKEL (reference sequence). As DNA, the CDR3 is TGTGCCAGCAGCCAAGCGGTGAGGGGGCAGCCCCAGCATTTT. Residues: CASSQAVRGQPQHF.

In its sample, this clone was seen once. The chain is built from TRBV3-1 (or the pseudogene TRBV3-2) and TRBJ2-2, with 9 nucleotides matching TRBD1. The ends lost 6 bases at V and 5 bases at J; junction bases unmatched: 7. The CDR3 has 15 residues. Germline V CDR1 and CDR2: LGHDT, YNNKEL (reference sequence). This CDR3 reads CASSQRGQGTGELFF. CDR3 sequence (DNA): TGTGCCAGCAGTCAACGGGGACAGGGAACCGGGGAGCTGTTTTTT.

This sequence joins TRBV3-1 (or the pseudogene TRBV3-2) and TRBJ1-2, with TRBD1 matching 8 bases. Germline assignment: CDR1 LGHDT and CDR2 YNNKEL (reference sequence). V lost 4 bases to trimming and J lost 8 bases; unmatched junction nucleotides: 6. This CDR3 has 13 amino acids. CDR3 loop: CASSPWTGRGYTF. CDR3 bases: TGTGCCAGCAGCCCTTGGACAGGGCGAGGCTACACCTTC.

The V and J genes are TRBV11-1 and TRBJ2-5, with 10 nucleotides matching TRBD1. The CDR3 runs 13 residues. Per germline, CDR1 SGHAT and CDR2 FQDESV (reference sequence). The V segment lost 6 bases and the J segment 3 bases; nucleotides outside the gene matches: 1. CDR3 sequence reads: CASRGQGKETQYF. CDR3 nucleotide sequence: TGTGCCAGCAGGGGACAGGGGAAAGAGACCCAGTACTTC.